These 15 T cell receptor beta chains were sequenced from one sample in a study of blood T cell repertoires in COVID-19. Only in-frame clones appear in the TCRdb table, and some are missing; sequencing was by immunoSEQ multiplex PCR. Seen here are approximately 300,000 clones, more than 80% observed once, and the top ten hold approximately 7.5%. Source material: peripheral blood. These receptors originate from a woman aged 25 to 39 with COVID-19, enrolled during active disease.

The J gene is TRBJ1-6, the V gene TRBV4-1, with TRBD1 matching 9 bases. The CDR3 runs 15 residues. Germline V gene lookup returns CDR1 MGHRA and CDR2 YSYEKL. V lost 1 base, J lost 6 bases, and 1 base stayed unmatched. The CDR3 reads CASSQGDRVNSPLHF. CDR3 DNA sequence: TGCGCCAGCAGCCAAGGGGACAGGGTTAATTCACCCCTCCACTTT.

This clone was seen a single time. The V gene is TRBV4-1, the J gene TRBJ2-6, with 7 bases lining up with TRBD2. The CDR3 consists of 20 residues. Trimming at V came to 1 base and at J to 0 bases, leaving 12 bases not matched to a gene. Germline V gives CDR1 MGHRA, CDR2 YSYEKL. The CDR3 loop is CASSQGFGEGVRSGANVLTF. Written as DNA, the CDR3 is TGCGCCAGCAGCCAAGGTTTCGGGGAGGGAGTGCGCTCTGGGGCCAACGTCCTGACTTTC.

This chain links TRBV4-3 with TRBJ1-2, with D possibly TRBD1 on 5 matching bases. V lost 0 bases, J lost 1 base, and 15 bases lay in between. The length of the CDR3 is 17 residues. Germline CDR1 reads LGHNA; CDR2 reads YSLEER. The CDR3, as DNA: TGCGCCAGCAGCCAAGATCGGGTGGGGGAGGTTAACTATGGCTACACCTTC. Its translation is CASSQDRVGEVNYGYTF.

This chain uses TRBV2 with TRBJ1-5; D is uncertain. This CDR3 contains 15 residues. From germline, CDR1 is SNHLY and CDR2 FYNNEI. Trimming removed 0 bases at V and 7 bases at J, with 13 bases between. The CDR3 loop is CASSEAQWEGQPQHF. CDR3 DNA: TGTGCCAGCAGTGAAGCGCAATGGGAGGGCCAGCCCCAGCATTTT. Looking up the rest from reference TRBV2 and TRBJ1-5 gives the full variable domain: EPEVTQTPSHQVTQMGQEVILRCVPISNHLYFYWYRQILGQKVEFLVSFYNNEISEKSEIFDDQFSVERPDGSNFTLKIRSTKLEDSAMYFCASSEAQWEGQPQHFGDGTRLSIL.

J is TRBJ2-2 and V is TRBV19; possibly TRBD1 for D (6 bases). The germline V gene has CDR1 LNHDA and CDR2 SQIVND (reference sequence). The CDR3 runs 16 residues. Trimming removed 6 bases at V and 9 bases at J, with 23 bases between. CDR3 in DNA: TGTGCCAGTAGCACAAAGGCGGACAGCCGATCCTGGGAGCTGTTTTTT. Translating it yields CASSTKADSRSWELFF.

CDR3 loop: CASSPEPGYYNEQFF. CDR3 nucleotide sequence: TGTGCCAGCAGCCCCGAACCAGGGTATTACAATGAGCAGTTCTTC. The rearrangement uses TRBV13 and TRBJ2-1; possible D gene TRBD1, 5 bases. The germline V gene has CDR1 PRHDT and CDR2 FYEKMQ (reference sequence). This CDR3 comprises 15 residues. Trimming pared 5 bases from V and 4 bases from J, leaving 15 bases between.

CDR3 DNA sequence: TGTGCCAGTAATTCTCCGGGACAGTCTCGATCCGGGGAGCTGTTTTTT. Translating gives CASNSPGQSRSGELFF. The chain couples TRBV19 to TRBJ2-2; 7 nucleotides agree with TRBD1. J was trimmed by 6 bases and V by 7 bases; bases with no gene match: 14. Germline CDR1 LNHDA, CDR2 SQIVND (reference sequence). There are 16 residues in the CDR3.

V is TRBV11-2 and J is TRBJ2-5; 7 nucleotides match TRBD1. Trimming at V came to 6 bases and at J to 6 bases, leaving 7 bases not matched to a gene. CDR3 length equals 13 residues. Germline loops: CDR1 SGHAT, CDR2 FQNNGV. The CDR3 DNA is TGTGCCAGCAGGAAGGGGGCGGATAAGACCCAGTACTTC. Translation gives CASRKGADKTQYF. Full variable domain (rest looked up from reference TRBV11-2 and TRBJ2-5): EAGVAQSPRYKIIEKRQSVAFWCNPISGHATLYWYQQILGQGPKLLIQFQNNGVVDDSQLPKDRFSAERLKGVDSTLKIQPAKLEDSAVYLCASRKGADKTQYFGPGTRLLVL.

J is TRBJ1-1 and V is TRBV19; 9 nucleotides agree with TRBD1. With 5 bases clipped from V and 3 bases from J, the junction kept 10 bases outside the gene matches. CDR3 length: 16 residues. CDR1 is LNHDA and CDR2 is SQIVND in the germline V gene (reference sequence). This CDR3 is CASSSPGQGWDTEAFF. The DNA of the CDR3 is TGTGCCAGTAGTTCCCCGGGACAGGGCTGGGACACTGAAGCTTTCTTT. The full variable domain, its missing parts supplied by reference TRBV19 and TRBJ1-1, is DGGITQSPKYLFRKEGQNVTLSCEQNLNHDAMYWYRQDPGQGLRLIYYSQIVNDFQKGDIAEGYSVSREKKESFPLTVTSAQKNPTAFYLCASSSPGQGWDTEAFFGQGTRLTVV.

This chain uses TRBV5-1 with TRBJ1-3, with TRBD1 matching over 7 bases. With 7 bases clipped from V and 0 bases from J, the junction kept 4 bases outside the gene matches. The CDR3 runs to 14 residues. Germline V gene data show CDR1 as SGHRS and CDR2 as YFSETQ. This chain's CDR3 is CASSRDSSGNTIYF. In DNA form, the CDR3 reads TGCGCCAGCTCGAGGGACAGCTCTGGAAACACCATATATTTT.

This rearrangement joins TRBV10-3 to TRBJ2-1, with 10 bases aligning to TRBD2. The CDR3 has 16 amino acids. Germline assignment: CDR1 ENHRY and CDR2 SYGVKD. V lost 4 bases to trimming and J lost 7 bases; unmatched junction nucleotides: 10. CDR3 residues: CAISAPLASGRNEQFF. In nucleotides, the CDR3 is TGTGCCATCAGTGCCCCCCTGGCTAGCGGGAGAAATGAGCAGTTCTTC.

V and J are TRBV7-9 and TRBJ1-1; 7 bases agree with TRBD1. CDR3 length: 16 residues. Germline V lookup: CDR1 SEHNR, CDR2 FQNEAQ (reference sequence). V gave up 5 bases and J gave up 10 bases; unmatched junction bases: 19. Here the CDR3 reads CASSHAVWQRDRRAFF. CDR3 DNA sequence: TGTGCCAGCAGCCATGCAGTTTGGCAACGGGACAGACGAGCTTTCTTT.

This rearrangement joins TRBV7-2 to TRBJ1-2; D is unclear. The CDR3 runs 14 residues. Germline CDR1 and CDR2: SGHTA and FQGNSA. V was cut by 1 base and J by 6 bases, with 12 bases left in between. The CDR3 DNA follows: TGTGCCAGCAGCTTAGATATCGGGTATAATGGCTACACCTTC. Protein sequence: CASSLDIGYNGYTF.

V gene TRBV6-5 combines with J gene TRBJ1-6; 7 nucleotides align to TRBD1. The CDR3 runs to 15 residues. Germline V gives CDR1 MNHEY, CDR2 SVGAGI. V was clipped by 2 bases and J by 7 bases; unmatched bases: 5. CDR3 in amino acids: CASSYLTGKNSPLHF. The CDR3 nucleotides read TGTGCCAGCAGTTACCTGACAGGGAAGAATTCACCCCTCCACTTT.

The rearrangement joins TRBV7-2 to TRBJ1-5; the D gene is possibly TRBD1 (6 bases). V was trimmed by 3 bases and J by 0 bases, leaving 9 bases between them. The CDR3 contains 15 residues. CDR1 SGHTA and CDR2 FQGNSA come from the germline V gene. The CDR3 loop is CASSFQGNSNQPQHF. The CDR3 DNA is TGTGCCAGCAGCTTCCAGGGGAATAGCAATCAGCCCCAGCATTTT. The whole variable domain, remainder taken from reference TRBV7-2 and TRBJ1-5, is GAGVSQSPSNKVTEKGKDVELRCDPISGHTALYWYRQSLGQGLEFLIYFQGNSAPDKSGLPSDRFSAERTGGSVSTLTIQRTQQEDSAVYLCASSFQGNSNQPQHFGDGTRLSIL.